This TCR beta chain was sequenced during a study of blood T cells in healthy people across ages. Overall study findings and caveats: The donors' CMV status was not determined, possibly confounding changes in expanded clonotypes.

Note on this clonotype: What it recognizes is unknown.

It was with a sample-barcoded 5' primer and a J-beta primer mix that a second PCR of about 7 to 12 cycles was run. TCRdb reprocessed the 5' RACE reads with MiXCR, giving one entry per CDR3 protein. The table lists about 1.6 million distinct CDR3 sequences, roughly 30% of them singletons, with about 10% in the top ten. The V gene's germline CDR1 is MGHRA and CDR2 YSYEKL. CDR3 length: 15 residues. The V segment lost 5 bases and the J segment 1 base; nucleotides outside the gene matches: 5. The genes are TRBV4-1 and TRBJ1-1; TRBD1 agrees at 9 bases. This receptor was taken from a woman aged 25 to 39 in good health. Sequenced sample: blood. The CDR3 DNA follows: TGCGCCAGCAGCGCCAACAGGGGGCCGAACACTGAAGCTTTCTTT. As protein: CASSANRGPNTEAFF.